One sample yielded the 32 T cell receptor beta chains listed below, sequenced in a study of blood T cell repertoires in COVID-19. The table came from immunoSEQ multiplex PCR; TCRdb's copy has only in-frame clones and leaves some out. The repertoire consists of about 120,000 clones, with around nine tenths occurring once and the leading ten covering 1.5% to 2%. Sequencing was performed on peripheral blood. These receptors originate from a human donor with active COVID-19. The donor label of this sample is uncertain.

The J gene is TRBJ2-5, the V gene TRBV7-7; TRBD2 agrees at 7 bases. Germline V lookup: CDR1 SSHAT, CDR2 FNYEAQ (reference sequence). V gave up 0 bases and J gave up 0 bases; unmatched junction bases: 7. The CDR3 covers 17 residues. CDR3 sequence (DNA): TGTGCCAGCAGCTTAGCGAGTCATGGGGGGGACCAAGAGACCCAGTACTTC. Its protein product is CASSLASHGGDQETQYF.

This clone showed up just a few times. The rearrangement joins TRBV19 to TRBJ1-6; perhaps TRBD1 as D (5 bases). Germline V gene data show CDR1 as LNHDA and CDR2 as SQIVND (reference sequence). V gave up 5 bases and J gave up 2 bases, with 7 bases separating them. This CDR3 contains 14 residues. CDR3 bases: TGTGCCAGTAGTCAGGGCACCTATAATTCACCCCTCCACTTT. Translation gives CASSQGTYNSPLHF. The complete variable domain, with remaining parts taken from reference TRBV19 and TRBJ1-6, reads DGGITQSPKYLFRKEGQNVTLSCEQNLNHDAMYWYRQDPGQGLRLIYYSQIVNDFQKGDIAEGYSVSREKKESFPLTVTSAQKNPTAFYLCASSQGTYNSPLHFGNGTRLTVT.

The chain recombines TRBV2 with TRBJ1-1, with D possibly matching TRBD1 (6 bases). V lost 6 bases to trimming and J lost 3 bases, with 14 bases between them. CDR3 length equals 14 residues. The germline CDR1 and CDR2 sequences are SNHLY and FYNNEI. CDR3 protein: CASRLQGAYTEAFF. In DNA, the CDR3 is TGTGCCAGCAGATTACAGGGTGCGTACACTGAAGCTTTCTTT.

The J gene is TRBJ1-6, the V gene TRBV21-1; the DNA was not used to check the table's D call, TRBD1. TRBV21-1 corresponds to a pseudogene. This CDR3 is built from 14 residues. For the CDR3, the DNA is TGTGCCAGCAGCAAGAATCGACATGATTCACCCCTCCACTTT. Its protein product is CASSKNRHDSPLHF.

The rearrangement links TRBV3-1 (or the pseudogene TRBV3-2) to TRBJ2-5; TRBD1 agrees at 10 bases. Germline CDR1 is LGHDT and CDR2 is YNNKEL (reference sequence). J gave up 3 bases and V 4 bases, and 5 bases lay outside the gene matches. The CDR3 is 15 amino acids. CDR3 region: CASSLYGQGEETQYF. The CDR3 bases are TGTGCCAGCAGCCTATACGGACAGGGGGAAGAGACCCAGTACTTC.

This chain uses TRBV6-4 with TRBJ1-3, with 7 bases fitting TRBD1. Looked up from germline, CDR1 is MRHNA and CDR2 is SNTAGT. There are 17 residues in the CDR3. J gave up 1 base and V 8 bases, and 14 bases lay outside the gene matches. CDR3 DNA: TGTGCCAGCGGATTTATCGGGACAGTAGAGTCTGGAAACACCATATATTTT. This sequence encodes CASGFIGTVESGNTIYF.

The chain carries TRBV10-3 and TRBJ2-1; a weak D match, TRBD1 (6 bases). Germline V CDR1 and CDR2: ENHRY, SYGVKD. This CDR3 contains 13 residues. Trimming removed 6 bases from V and 8 bases from J, with 14 bases in between. The CDR3 protein is CAISPDRRYEQFF. In DNA, the CDR3 is TGTGCCATCAGCCCTGACAGGCGGTATGAGCAGTTCTTC.

The table lists this clone with a few counts. The V call is TRBV18, the J call TRBJ1-6, with TRBD1 matching 8 bases. The germline V gene encodes CDR1 KGHSH and CDR2 LQKENI. The CDR3 length is 15 residues. V dropped 3 bases and J dropped 7; count of bases not matched to a gene: 5. The CDR3 spells CASSPVTGVNSPLHF. As DNA, the CDR3 is TGTGCCAGCTCACCGGTGACAGGGGTCAATTCACCCCTCCACTTT.

This rearrangement joins TRBV7-9 to TRBJ2-5; 7 bases are a match to TRBD2. Germline-derived CDR1 and CDR2 are SEHNR and FQNEAQ (reference sequence). The CDR3 totals 15 residues. J gave up 1 base and V 0 bases, and 2 bases lay outside the gene matches. Here the CDR3 DNA reads TGTGCCAGCAGCTTAGCGGGGGGGTCCCAAGAGACCCAGTACTTC. Translated: CASSLAGGSQETQYF.

This rearrangement joins TRBV29-1 to TRBJ2-1, with 16 nucleotides matching TRBD2. Germline values: CDR1 SQVTM, CDR2 ANQGSEA. Trimming cost V 6 bases and J 1 base; bases outside gene matches: 12. CDR3 length equals 19 residues. DNA of the CDR3: TGCAGCGTACGAAAGGGACTAGCGGGGGGGCATCCGTCCTACAATGAGCAGTTCTTC. Its translation: CSVRKGLAGGHPSYNEQFF.

V usage is TRBV7-9 and J usage is TRBJ2-3; 9 bases match TRBD1. With 5 bases clipped from V and 4 bases from J, the junction kept 4 bases outside the gene matches. Germline V CDR1 and CDR2: SEHNR, FQNEAQ (reference sequence). The CDR3 is made up of 14 amino acids. CDR3 protein: CASSPGQGSDTQYF. Written as DNA, the CDR3 is TGTGCCAGCAGCCCGGGACAGGGCTCAGATACGCAGTATTTT.

J is TRBJ2-7 and V is TRBV6-2 or TRBV6-3; 8 bases are a match to TRBD1. V was pared by 6 bases and J by 0 bases, with 4 bases of the junction left unmatched. Germline CDR1 is MNHEY and CDR2 is SVGEGT. The CDR3 sequence is 14 residues long. CDR3 region: CASSQQGGSYEQYF. DNA for the CDR3: TGTGCCAGCAGCCAACAGGGGGGCTCCTACGAGCAGTACTTC.

This sequence joins TRBV5-4 and TRBJ1-6; 8 positions match TRBD1. V lost 1 base to trimming and J lost 10 bases; unmatched junction nucleotides: 7. CDR3 length equals 15 residues. The germline CDR1 and CDR2 sequences are SGHNT and YYREEE (reference sequence). CDR3 coding DNA: TGTGCCAGCAGCTTGCAGACAGGGGTTGGCTCACCCCTCCACTTT. Its protein product is CASSLQTGVGSPLHF.

This clone was picked up one time. V usage is TRBV11-3 and J usage is TRBJ2-7; 9 bases match TRBD1. The length of the CDR3 is 14 residues. V gave up 2 bases and J gave up 5 bases; unmatched junction bases: 4. CDR1 is SGHNT, CDR2 YENEEA, per germline. CDR3 in amino acids: CASSLNGQGNEQYF. In nucleotides, the CDR3 is TGTGCCAGCAGCTTAAATGGACAGGGGAACGAGCAGTACTTC.

The chain combines TRBV7-2 with TRBJ2-1; 9 bases are a match to TRBD2. Trimming removed 0 bases from V and 8 bases from J; junction bases left unmatched: 11. Germline V gene lookup returns CDR1 SGHTA and CDR2 FQGNSA. This CDR3 has 17 residues. This CDR3 reads CASSLAPAGGPLDEQFF. The DNA for the CDR3 is TGTGCCAGCAGCTTAGCTCCGGCGGGGGGGCCTCTGGATGAGCAGTTCTTC.

J is TRBJ2-3 and V is TRBV7-2, with TRBD1 matching 7 bases. V lost 5 bases and J lost 2; bases outside the gene matches: 10. This CDR3 spans 16 amino acids. Germline values: CDR1 SGHTA, CDR2 FQGNSA. In DNA form, the CDR3 reads TGTGCCAGCAGCACCGAGGGGACAGTATCCACAGATACGCAGTATTTT. It is translated as CASSTEGTVSTDTQYF.

In the case of this clone: Other DNA sequences in this sample translate to the same CDR3. The chain joins TRBV29-1 to TRBJ2-3; the match to TRBD2 covers 7 bases. This CDR3 comprises 15 residues. Germline V gene lookup returns CDR1 SQVTM and CDR2 ANQGSEA. CDR3 DNA: TGCAGTGTAGAGGGAGGGATGTTTGGAACAGATACGCAGTATTTT. Protein product: CSVEGGMFGTDTQYF.

The rearrangement joins TRBV4-1 to TRBJ2-4, with 8 bases aligning to TRBD1. CDR3 length: 17 amino acids. V was pared by 3 bases and J by 8 bases, with 15 bases of the junction left unmatched. The germline gives CDR1 MGHRA, CDR2 YSYEKL. The CDR3 region is CASSQEGQGLSWDIQYF. In DNA, the CDR3 is TGCGCCAGCAGCCAGGAAGGACAGGGTCTAAGTTGGGACATTCAGTACTTC.

The V gene is TRBV7-9, the J gene TRBJ2-1; D possibly corresponds to TRBD1 (6 bases). Germline V gives CDR1 SEHNR, CDR2 FQNEAQ (reference sequence). The ends were cut back, 4 bases at V and 4 bases at J, with 20 bases in the middle. The CDR3 length is 17 residues. CDR3 nucleotide sequence: TGTGCCAGCAGCTATGGGGGCCCCCCAAGGGGTTACAATGAGCAGTTCTTC. It specifies CASSYGGPPRGYNEQFF.

This clone has just one count. V usage is TRBV5-1 and J usage is TRBJ2-5; D is undetermined. This CDR3 spans 13 amino acids. Trimming left V 4 bases short and J 4 bases short, with 11 bases between. The germline gives CDR1 SGHRS, CDR2 YFSETQ. CDR3 amino acids: CASSPELRETQYF. In nucleotides, the CDR3 is TGCGCCAGCAGCCCCGAACTAAGAGAGACCCAGTACTTC.

The chain employs TRBV5-4 and TRBJ1-1; 8 nucleotides align to TRBD1. The V segment lost 3 bases and the J segment 4 bases; nucleotides outside the gene matches: 14. Germline CDR1 SGHNT, CDR2 YYREEE (reference sequence). This CDR3 spans 17 amino acids. CDR3 region: CASSSQGGSNRSTEAFF. CDR3 DNA: TGTGCCAGCAGCTCACAGGGGGGCTCGAATAGGAGCACTGAAGCTTTCTTT. The full variable domain, rest sourced from reference TRBV5-4 and TRBJ1-1, is ETGVTQSPTHLIKTRGQQVTLRCSSQSGHNTVSWYQQALGQGPQFIFQYYREEENGRGNFPPRFSGLQFPNYSSELNVNALELDDSALYLCASSSQGGSNRSTEAFFGQGTRLTVV.

The rearrangement links TRBV4-3 to TRBJ2-5; D possibly corresponds to TRBD1 (6 bases). The germline gives CDR1 LGHNA, CDR2 YSLEER. V was trimmed by 4 bases and J by 5 bases, leaving 17 bases between them. The CDR3 is made up of 15 amino acids. The DNA for the CDR3 is TGCGCCAGCAGCCGTCAACACCTTAGGGGGGAGACCCAGTACTTC. Its translation: CASSRQHLRGETQYF.

This CDR3 reads CASSFGERAYGYTF. Here the CDR3 DNA reads TGCGCCAGCAGCTTCGGGGAAAGGGCCTATGGCTACACCTTC. The chain employs TRBV5-1 and TRBJ1-2, with unresolved D. This CDR3 contains 14 residues. With 2 bases removed from V and 4 bases from J, the gap between germline ends came to 12 bases. CDR1 and CDR2 (germline): SGHRS, YFSETQ.

This rearrangement joins TRBV11-2 to TRBJ1-6, with D unresolved. The V and J ends lost 5 bases and 6 bases respectively, with 11 bases between them. CDR3 length: 14 residues. CDR1 and CDR2 from the germline V gene are SGHAT and FQNNGV. The CDR3 loop is CASSRSVINSPLHF. DNA of the CDR3: TGTGCCAGCAGCCGGTCGGTGATTAATTCACCCCTCCACTTT.

This sequence joins TRBV6-2 or TRBV6-3 and TRBJ2-2; maybe TRBD2 (6 bases). V dropped 2 bases and J dropped 6 bases, with 13 bases sitting between them. Germline CDR1 and CDR2: MNHEY and SVGEGT. This CDR3 spans 15 amino acids. The CDR3 nucleotides are TGTGCCAGCAGTTACATGGGACTCCGGGCCGGGGAGCTGTTTTTT. Residues: CASSYMGLRAGELFF.

The J gene is TRBJ1-1, the V gene TRBV5-6, with 7 bases identical to TRBD1. The germline V gene has CDR1 SGHDT and CDR2 YYEEEE. With 0 bases clipped from V and 8 bases from J, the junction kept 4 bases outside the gene matches. The CDR3 is 13 amino acids. CDR3 region: CASSLGTGGEAFF. The CDR3 DNA reads as TGTGCCAGCAGCTTGGGGACAGGTGGGGAAGCTTTCTTT.

V gene TRBV19 combines with J gene TRBJ1-2; 8 bases map to TRBD1. With V trimmed by 5 bases and J by 5 bases, 7 bases remained unmatched. The CDR3 sequence is 14 residues long. Germline V lookup: CDR1 LNHDA, CDR2 SQIVND (reference sequence). CDR3 coding DNA: TGTGCCAGTAGTTGGGAACAGGGGGGGTATGGCTACACCTTC. Protein sequence: CASSWEQGGYGYTF. Full variable domain (remainder filled in from reference TRBV19 and TRBJ1-2): DGGITQSPKYLFRKEGQNVTLSCEQNLNHDAMYWYRQDPGQGLRLIYYSQIVNDFQKGDIAEGYSVSREKKESFPLTVTSAQKNPTAFYLCASSWEQGGYGYTFGSGTRLTVV.

The gene calls are TRBV7-2 and TRBJ2-1, with TRBD2 matching 13 bases. The CDR3 spans 16 residues. V dropped 5 bases and J dropped 4; count of bases not matched to a gene: 5. Germline V gene lookup returns CDR1 SGHTA and CDR2 FQGNSA. The CDR3 coding sequence is TGTGCCAGCAGCCCCCCGGGACTAGCGGGGTACAATGAGCAGTTCTTC. It translates to CASSPPGLAGYNEQFF.

This chain uses TRBV25-1 with TRBJ1-1; D might be TRBD1 (5 bases). The CDR3 spans 13 residues. Germline V gene sequence: CDR1 MGHDK, CDR2 SYGVNS. Trimming shortened V by 6 bases and J by 6 bases, and 14 bases separated the two germline ends. The CDR3 nucleotides read TGTGCCAGCAGATACGCAGTAGGGGCTGAAGCTTTCTTT. Translation gives CASRYAVGAEAFF.

The chain joins TRBV6-1 to TRBJ1-6, with D perhaps matching TRBD1 (5 bases). The germline V and J ends were trimmed by 2 bases and 10 bases, with 12 bases remaining between them. CDR1 is MNHNS, CDR2 SASEGT, per germline. This CDR3 is 14 amino acids long. CDR3 nucleotide sequence: TGTGCCAGCAGTGAAAACTGGGGGGACTCACCCCTCCACTTT. Amino acid sequence: CASSENWGDSPLHF.

The CDR3 coding sequence is TGCGCCAGCAGCCAAGATACGGGGACCCAGTACTTC. This encodes CASSQDTGTQYF. The chain couples TRBV4-1 to TRBJ2-5; D uncertain. The CDR3 runs 12 residues. The V end lost 0 bases, the J end lost 7 bases, and 6 bases lay between the germline ends. Germline-derived CDR1 and CDR2 are MGHRA and YSYEKL.

This clone has more than one count but fewer than ten. The DNA for the CDR3 is TGTGCCAGTAGTATCCCATCGACAGGGACCATTCAGTACTTC. Translation gives CASSIPSTGTIQYF. J is TRBJ2-4 and V is TRBV19; 7 nucleotides match TRBD1. The CDR3 extends over 14 amino acids. Per the germline V gene, CDR1 is LNHDA and CDR2 is SQIVND (reference sequence). V trimming: 3 bases; J trimming: 9 bases; junction bases outside the gene matches: 8.